The clone carrying this T cell receptor beta chain was seen a handful of times. Its cognate antigen is unknown. These data come from a study of T-cell reconstitution after alpha-beta-depleted transplantation in children. CDR1 is SGHTA, CDR2 FQGNSA, per germline. The CDR3 sequence is 15 residues long. Trimming took off 5 bases at V and 0 bases at J, with 10 bases between the two ends. Unique molecular identifiers were built into the TCRbeta library. TCRdb re-called the PCR reads through MiXCR, storing one row per CDR3 protein. The sample lists about a million distinct CDR3 sequences; about 29% were seen once. Notes on the study in general: Expanded graft clones numbering several hundred reportedly gave rise to alpha-beta T cells about two months after transplant. Newly generated T cells supplied most T-cell counts and diversity one year post-transplant. In some patients, recipient T cells and intrathymic progenitors surviving conditioning explained high day-60 diversity.

The chain carries TRBV7-2 and TRBJ2-2; D gene unclear. Source: PBMCs, mostly from graft donor cells, taken 360 days after TCRalphabeta/CD19-depleted stem cell transplant. This sequence originates from a boy younger than two who had a stem cell transplant for SCID, so the T cells may come from the graft donor. CDR3: CASSLRAANTGELFF. Here the CDR3 DNA reads TGTGCCAGCAGCCTCCGGGCTGCGAACACCGGGGAGCTGTTTTTT.